The clone carrying this T cell receptor (beta chain) was detected once. The data originate from a study of blood T cell repertoires in COVID-19. Study-level background: The United States, Italy and Spain provided the acute and convalescent COVID-19 samples. The analysed material was cDNA or gDNA that came from T cells, B-cell-depleted T cells, or PBMCs.

This CDR3 is built from 16 residues. V gave up 1 base and J gave up 1 base; unmatched junction bases: 6. Germline values: CDR1 ENHRY, CDR2 SYGVKD. The authors' processing: Nucleated cell counts were estimated from reference gene primer amplification. TCRdb's table, derived via immunoSEQ multiplex PCR, lists solely in-frame clones and lacks some. Clone size and the V and J calls come from that table; the DNA yielded D and trimming. Among hundreds of thousands of clones listed, around four fifths were seen once. The source is a woman in her forties or fifties with acute or convalescent COVID-19. Sequenced sample: peripheral blood. The chain links TRBV10-3 to TRBJ2-7, with 8 bases matching TRBD2. Here the CDR3 DNA reads TGTGCCATCAGTGAGTTGCGTACTAGCGGTTCCTACGAGCAGTACTTC. This sequence encodes CAISELRTSGSYEQYF.